Described below is a single T cell receptor beta chain sequence and its context. Only a few counts were recorded for this clonotype. The antigen this receptor binds is unknown. No much larger clonotype is one base removed from it; base qualities were not supplied. The data stem from a study of spatial heterogeneity in lung cancer (dated by TCRdb to about 2019). Regarding the study in general: The donors were some 76 patients from the lung TRACERx cohort who had early-stage, untreated non-small cell lung cancer. Follow-up PBMC samples were sequenced whenever available, with a median time to follow-up of approximately 23 months after resection. More beta-chain than alpha-chain transcripts were consistently detected, likely reflecting higher beta-chain transcript abundance. In the raw uncorrected reads, each unique combination of TCR and UMI appeared more than ten times on average. In non-small cell lung cancer, the study made a quantitative comparison of TCR alpha and beta repertoires among multiple tumor regions, matched nontumor lung and blood. The study linked features of the TCR repertoire to counts of nonsynonymous mutations, which were determined by whole-exome sequencing of tumor tissue. At surgery, both alpha and beta chains were TCR-sequenced in 220 tumor regions, about 61 matched nontumor lung samples and over 50 PBMC samples.

This specimen's time point label, interpreted: blood at routine non-recurrence follow-up after resection. TCR sequencing used whole RNA extracted from tumor and nontumor lung tissue, or from cryopreserved PBMC samples, without cell sorting. Only patients with enough RNA available from two or more tumor regions were chosen for TCR sequencing. Points the paper makes about the study in general: Ubiquitous expanded tumor TCRs were found in blood more often at tumor resection than at routine follow-up. Only 13 to 15 patients were included in the comparisons of baseline and follow-up blood repertoires. Confirming at a functional level the hypothesis that regional TCRs recognize regional mutations was considered to require additional single-cell paired TCR alpha and beta sequencing.

Library preparation used 5' RACE. Data came from a NextSeq 500. In the TCR library protocol, a unique molecular identifier was attached to each TCR cDNA molecule so that PCR and sequencing errors could be corrected. Concerning the study's data processing: Decombinator tools were used for TCR identification, UMI-based error correction and CDR3 extraction. TCRs above a frequency of 2 per 1,000, corresponding to the top 1% of the tumor frequency distribution, were defined as expanded. Renyi diversity was calculated using the R vegan package after each repertoire was subsampled 100 times to 5,000 TCRs. CDR3 similarity networks were built from amino acid triplet string-kernel similarity, with CDR3s being connected when pairwise similarity was above 0.82. The raw public reads went through TCRdb reprocessing: fastp at Q25, MiXCR clone calling, in-frame beta chains kept. Records with the same CDR3 protein are collapsed into one entry carrying the most frequent genes and DNA. TCRdb, not the original authors, processed these V and J calls. This sample has fewer than 20,000 distinct CDR3 sequences in its table, and 9% to 10% of those were observed once. Together, the top ten hold about 20% of the sample.

Per the germline V gene (reference sequence), DFQATT is the CDR1 and SNEGSKA is the CDR2. Trimming costs V 6 bases and J 5 bases, and their ends lie 14 bases apart. The CDR3 holds 12 amino acids from the cysteine to the phenylalanine. Just the 36-base CDR3 DNA is kept, in frame starting at base 1. This clonotype was sampled from a male donor with early-stage non-small cell lung cancer. The starting material was PBMCs, obtained at follow-up. This chain joins TRBV20-1 to TRBJ2-7; too little of a D gene remains to name it. The CDR3 has the sequence CSAPGPPNEQYF. The nucleotides read TGCAGTGCCCCCGGCCCCCCGAACGAGCAGTACTTC.